These T cell receptor beta chains were read from a single sample in a study of blood T cell repertoires in COVID-19. The method was immunoSEQ multiplex PCR; TCRdb's version includes in-frame clones alone and lacks a portion of them. Counted here are roughly 500,000 clones, over 75% occurring once; the ten biggest clones make up about 1.7%. What was sequenced was PBMCs or T cells enriched from blood (not recorded which). Source of these receptors: a middle-aged woman who had recovered from COVID-19. CDR3s include the opening cysteine and the closing phenylalanine or tryptophan. A D gene is named only where the DNA matches it firmly. Clone size, where shown, is once, few, many, or a class for clones that have expanded.

v_call: TRBV19
clone_size: -
j_call: TRBJ2-7
d_call: -
cdr3_nt: TGTGCCAGTAGTAACAGGGACGGAGACGAGCAGTACTTC
cdr3_aa: CASSNRDGDEQYF

v_call: TRBV7-8
clone_size: -
j_call: TRBJ2-7
d_call: TRBD2
cdr3_nt: TGTGCCAGCAGCTCTTTGGCGGGAGAGGCCGACGAGCAGTACTTC
cdr3_aa: CASSSLAGEADEQYF

v_call: TRBV15
clone_size: -
j_call: TRBJ2-7
d_call: -
cdr3_nt: TGTGCCACCAGCAGACAGGGTTACGAGCAGTACTTC
cdr3_aa: CATSRQGYEQYF

v_call: TRBV11-3
clone_size: -
j_call: TRBJ2-7
d_call: TRBD1
cdr3_nt: TGTGCCAGCAGCCCCGGACAGGGGGTCCACGAGCAGTACTTC
cdr3_aa: CASSPGQGVHEQYF

v_call: TRBV2
clone_size: -
j_call: TRBJ1-1
d_call: -
cdr3_nt: TGTGCCAGCAGTGAACATCTGAACACTGAAGCTTTCTTT
cdr3_aa: CASSEHLNTEAFF

v_call: TRBV2
clone_size: -
j_call: TRBJ2-1
d_call: TRBD1
cdr3_nt: TGTGCCAGCACACCAAGGACAGGAGATCTCCTTGGGGATGAGCAGTTCTTC
cdr3_aa: CASTPRTGDLLGDEQFF

v_call: TRBV12-3/TRBV12-4
clone_size: -
j_call: TRBJ1-2
d_call: -
cdr3_nt: TGTGCCAGCAGTTTAGACAGCAACTATGGCTACACCTTC
cdr3_aa: CASSLDSNYGYTF

v_call: TRBV5-1
clone_size: -
j_call: TRBJ2-5
d_call: TRBD2
cdr3_nt: TGCGCCAGCAGCTACACACCCGGGACTAGCGGGCGTGAGACCCAGTACTTC
cdr3_aa: CASSYTPGTSGRETQYF

v_call: TRBV28
clone_size: -
j_call: TRBJ2-7
d_call: -
cdr3_nt: TGTGCCAGCAGGATGACAGTATATTCCTACGAGCAGTACTTC
cdr3_aa: CASRMTVYSYEQYF

v_call: TRBV5-1
clone_size: -
j_call: TRBJ2-2
d_call: -
cdr3_nt: TGCGCCAGCAGCCAGGAGGTCACCGGGGAGCTGTTTTTT
cdr3_aa: CASSQEVTGELFF

v_call: TRBV5-1
clone_size: -
j_call: TRBJ1-5
d_call: -
cdr3_nt: TGCGCCAGCAGCCAGTGGGGGGGAGATCAGCCCCAGCATTTT
cdr3_aa: CASSQWGGDQPQHF

v_call: TRBV19
clone_size: -
j_call: TRBJ2-2
d_call: TRBD2
cdr3_nt: TGTGCCAGTAGTAAGGGACTAGCGGGAGGCACCGGGGAGCTGTTTTTT
cdr3_aa: CASSKGLAGGTGELFF

v_call: TRBV2
clone_size: -
j_call: TRBJ2-5
d_call: TRBD1
cdr3_nt: TGTGCCAGCAGTGGGGGATCAGGGGGGACCCAGTACTTC
cdr3_aa: CASSGGSGGTQYF

v_call: TRBV4-3
clone_size: -
j_call: TRBJ2-1
d_call: TRBD2
cdr3_nt: TGCGCCAGCAGCCCATCCTGGGCTAGCGGATCCTACAATGAGCAGTTCTTC
cdr3_aa: CASSPSWASGSYNEQFF

v_call: TRBV15
clone_size: -
j_call: TRBJ2-1
d_call: TRBD2
cdr3_nt: TGTGCCACCAGCAGAGATAACGGGCGGGAGTTTAACAATGAGCAGTTCTTC
cdr3_aa: CATSRDNGREFNNEQFF

v_call: TRBV4-2
clone_size: -
j_call: TRBJ2-1
d_call: TRBD2
cdr3_nt: TGTGCCAGCAGCCAAGATGATTCTAGCGGGAGGGCCTTAAATGAGCAGTTCTTC
cdr3_aa: CASSQDDSSGRALNEQFF

v_call: TRBV6-5
clone_size: -
j_call: TRBJ1-1
d_call: TRBD1
cdr3_nt: TGTGCCAGCAAGGGACAGGTGACTAACACTGAAGCTTTCTTT
cdr3_aa: CASKGQVTNTEAFF

v_call: TRBV18
clone_size: -
j_call: TRBJ1-5
d_call: TRBD1
cdr3_nt: TGTGCCAGCTCACCGGGACAGCAACATCAGCCCCAGCATTTT
cdr3_aa: CASSPGQQHQPQHF

v_call: TRBV25-1
clone_size: -
j_call: TRBJ1-4
d_call: -
cdr3_nt: TGTGCCAGCAGCCTCACGGAGGGCAAGGGGACTAATGAAAAACTGTTTTTT
cdr3_aa: CASSLTEGKGTNEKLFF

v_call: TRBV30
clone_size: few
j_call: TRBJ2-3
d_call: -
cdr3_nt: TGTGCCTGGAGCAGAGGCGCAGATACGCAGTATTTT
cdr3_aa: CAWSRGADTQYF

v_call: TRBV7-9
clone_size: once
j_call: TRBJ2-7
d_call: TRBD2
cdr3_nt: TGTGCCAGCAGCTGGGGTAGCGGAGCGGGAGCCTACGAGCAGTACTTC
cdr3_aa: CASSWGSGAGAYEQYF

v_call: TRBV5-1
clone_size: -
j_call: TRBJ2-7
d_call: -
cdr3_nt: TGCGCCAGCAGCTTGAACGGGAATCAAAATCCAATCTACGAGCAGTACTTC
cdr3_aa: CASSLNGNQNPIYEQYF

v_call: TRBV2
clone_size: -
j_call: TRBJ1-4
d_call: -
cdr3_nt: TGTGCCAGCAGTGGAGGGAGCTCTGGAACTAATGAAAAACTGTTTTTT
cdr3_aa: CASSGGSSGTNEKLFF

v_call: TRBV6-2/TRBV6-3
clone_size: -
j_call: TRBJ2-5
d_call: -
cdr3_nt: TGTGCCAGCAGTCAGAAAGAGACCCAGTACTTC
cdr3_aa: CASSQKETQYF

v_call: TRBV3-1/TRBV3-2
clone_size: -
j_call: TRBJ1-2
d_call: -
cdr3_nt: TGTGCCAGCAGCCAAGGCATGAGGACTAACTATGGCTACACCTTC
cdr3_aa: CASSQGMRTNYGYTF

v_call: TRBV5-8
clone_size: -
j_call: TRBJ1-1
d_call: TRBD1
cdr3_nt: TGTGCCAGCAGGCCCCGGGGGACAGCGAACACTGAAGCTTTCTTT
cdr3_aa: CASRPRGTANTEAFF

v_call: TRBV19
clone_size: -
j_call: TRBJ1-5
d_call: TRBD1
cdr3_nt: TGTGCCAGTTCGGTCGGGACAGGGGGCCGACAGCCCCAGCATTTT
cdr3_aa: CASSVGTGGRQPQHF

v_call: TRBV29-1
clone_size: -
j_call: TRBJ1-2
d_call: TRBD1
cdr3_nt: TGCAGCGTTCCCTACAGGGGTGGCTACACCTTC
cdr3_aa: CSVPYRGGYTF

v_call: TRBV7-8
clone_size: -
j_call: TRBJ2-7
d_call: -
cdr3_nt: TGTGCCAGCAGCCCCCGCTCCTACGAGCAGTACTTC
cdr3_aa: CASSPRSYEQYF

v_call: TRBV14
clone_size: once
j_call: TRBJ2-7
d_call: -
cdr3_nt: TGTGCCAGCAGCCAAGGGGTGGAGTTCGAGCAGTACTTC
cdr3_aa: CASSQGVEFEQYF

v_call: TRBV2
clone_size: -
j_call: TRBJ2-6
d_call: -
cdr3_nt: TGTGCCAGCAGCAGTCTTGCTGGGGCCAACGTCCTGACTTTC
cdr3_aa: CASSSLAGANVLTF

v_call: TRBV5-1
clone_size: -
j_call: TRBJ2-1
d_call: -
cdr3_nt: TGCGCCAGCAGCGCACGTCCGGGATTTACGGATGAGCAGTTCTTC
cdr3_aa: CASSARPGFTDEQFF

v_call: TRBV5-1
clone_size: -
j_call: TRBJ2-7
d_call: -
cdr3_nt: TGCGCCAGCAGCTTGGCCTACTCCTACGAGCAGTACTTC
cdr3_aa: CASSLAYSYEQYF

v_call: TRBV5-1
clone_size: once
j_call: TRBJ1-2
d_call: -
cdr3_nt: TGCGCCAGCAGCCCCGGCAGGGGCTATGGCTACACCTTC
cdr3_aa: CASSPGRGYGYTF

v_call: TRBV5-1
clone_size: once
j_call: TRBJ2-3
d_call: TRBD2
cdr3_nt: TGCGCCAGCAGCTTGGCGAAAGCGGGAGGGAGCGCAGATACGCAGTATTTT
cdr3_aa: CASSLAKAGGSADTQYF

v_call: TRBV4-3
clone_size: -
j_call: TRBJ1-4
d_call: -
cdr3_nt: TGCGCCAGCAGCCAAGTCCTACAGCTACTCCCCGAAAAACTGTTTTTT
cdr3_aa: CASSQVLQLLPEKLFF